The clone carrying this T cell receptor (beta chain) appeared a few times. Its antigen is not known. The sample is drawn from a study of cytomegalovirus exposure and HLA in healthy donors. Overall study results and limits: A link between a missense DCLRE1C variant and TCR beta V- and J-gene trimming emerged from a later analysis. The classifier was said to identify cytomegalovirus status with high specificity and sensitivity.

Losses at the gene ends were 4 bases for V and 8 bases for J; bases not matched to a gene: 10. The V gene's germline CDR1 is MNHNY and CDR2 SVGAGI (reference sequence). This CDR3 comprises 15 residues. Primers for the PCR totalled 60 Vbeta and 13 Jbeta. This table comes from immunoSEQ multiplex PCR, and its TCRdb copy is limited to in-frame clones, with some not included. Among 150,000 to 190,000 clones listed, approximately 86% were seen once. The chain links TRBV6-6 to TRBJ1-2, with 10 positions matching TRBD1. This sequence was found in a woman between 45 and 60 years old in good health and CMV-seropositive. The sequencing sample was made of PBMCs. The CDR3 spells CASSSNIGTGVGYTF. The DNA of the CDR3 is TGTGCCAGCAGTTCTAATATCGGGACAGGGGTAGGCTACACCTTC.